The T cell receptor (beta chain) described here comes from a study of OX40 agonist ivuxolimab in advanced cancers. Background on the whole study: The costimulatory receptor OX40 (CD134) was targeted by ivuxolimab, a fully human IgG2 agonistic monoclonal antibody. Intravenous ivuxolimab was administered to patients every 2 weeks at six dose levels: 0.01, 0.1, 0.3, 1.5, 3 and 10 mg/kg. Patients were allowed to have had prior anti-PD-1, anti-PD-L1 or anti-CTLA-4 therapy, and around 40% of the dose-escalation patients had previously received checkpoint inhibitors. Of the approximately 54 patients in dose escalation, about 20 had hepatocellular carcinoma, around 15 had melanoma, 9 had renal cell carcinoma and 9 had head and neck cancer. The purpose of peripheral TCRbeta sequencing was to test whether ivuxolimab changed TCR sequence diversity and led to clonal T-cell expansion. Partial responses occurred in three dose-escalation patients: two with cutaneous melanoma and one with hepatocellular carcinoma. The paper covers the monotherapy dose-escalation part of the phase I ivuxolimab trial, which included N of about 51 patients. In the dose-escalation cohort, 70% to 90% of patients were male, and the mean age was 60 years with a range of roughly 20 to 80.

Patients with a history of autoimmune disease or receiving systemic immunosuppression were excluded from the trial. Peripheral blood for TCR sequencing was drawn from every dose cohort at baseline, at cycle 4 day 1 and at cycle 7 day 1. The samples were taken from a phase I, first-in-human, multicenter, open-label dose-escalation trial of ivuxolimab. Adults with locally advanced or metastatic melanoma, renal cell, hepatocellular, or head and neck squamous cell carcinoma were enrolled in the trial. Before TCR sequencing, CD4+ T cells and CD8+ T cells were sorted from peripheral blood as separate populations. The full study reports these points: Low levels of normalized T-cell clonal expansion were also seen in some patients who did not respond. At doses of 0.1 to 3.0 mg/kg, clonal expansion of both CD4+ and CD8+ blood T cells was observed from baseline to week 6. After ivuxolimab, CD8+ T cells had more expanded clones than CD4+ T cells on average. Antigen specificity was not determined for the clonally expanded peripheral T cells. In the 0.1-3.0 mg/kg groups, partial responders were among the patients with the lowest normalized peripheral clonal expansion, particularly in CD8+ T cells.

Regarding this clone: There is no known antigen for this receptor. There are no base qualities to consult, and no much larger clone falls within one base.

V sheds 5 bases and J sheds 6 bases, leaving 16 bases between their ends. There are 14 amino acids in the CDR3, from cysteine to phenylalanine inclusive. Only the CDR3 region is kept as DNA, spanning 42 bases read in frame from base 1. For CDR1 and CDR2, the germline V gene lists MDHEN and SYDVKM. Genomic DNA was extracted from sorted cells for sequencing of the TCRbeta CDR3 region. TCRbeta CDR3 regions were sequenced using the immunoSEQ Assay. In its TCRdb copy, this immuneACCESS table keeps in-frame sequences only and misses some clones. Where compared with another copy, unresolved V genes explain less than half of these, and the others have no known cause. Recorded for this sample are just under 55,000 clones; about 80% of them occurred a single time. Of the sample, 4.4% falls within the top ten clones.

The sample in question was CD4+ or CD8+ T cells sorted from blood, obtained in a trial of the OX40 agonist ivuxolimab. This sequence originates from an adult with an advanced solid tumor such as melanoma, head and neck, liver or kidney cancer. The chain couples TRBV28 to TRBJ1-2; perhaps TRBD1 is the D gene, with 5 bases matching. In nucleotides, the sequence is TGTGCCAGCAGTGGGGTTGGGGCTGGCGATGGCTACACCTTC. Translated, it reads CASSGVGAGDGYTF.